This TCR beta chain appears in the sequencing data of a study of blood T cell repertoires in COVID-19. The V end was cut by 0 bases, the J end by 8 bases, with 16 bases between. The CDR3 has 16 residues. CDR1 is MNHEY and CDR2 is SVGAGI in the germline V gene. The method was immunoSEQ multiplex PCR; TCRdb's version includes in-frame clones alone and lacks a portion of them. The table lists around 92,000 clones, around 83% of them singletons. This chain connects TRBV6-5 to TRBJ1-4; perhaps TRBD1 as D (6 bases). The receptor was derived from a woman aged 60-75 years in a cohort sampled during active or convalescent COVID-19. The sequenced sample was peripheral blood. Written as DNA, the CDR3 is TGTGCCAGCAGTTACTCCGGGGCAGGGCAGGGGGAAAAACTGTTTTTT. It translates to CASSYSGAGQGEKLFF.